This T cell receptor (beta chain) was sequenced in a study of T cells after yellow fever vaccination. TCRdb re-called the 5' RACE reads through MiXCR, storing one row per CDR3 protein. The sample has 150,000 or so distinct CDR3 sequences; roughly 9% are singletons. Study outcomes and limitations: Peaking on day 5 versus 15, the secondary response was faster but weaker.

This clonotype was detected many times. The antigen remains undetermined. The sequence was obtained from a man aged 18-30 years who received the YFV17D yellow fever vaccine. The sample was CD8+ T cells sorted from PBMCs, taken 45 days after the yellow fever booster vaccination.

CDR3 sequence reads: CSAREREYSSGANVLTF. CDR3 coding DNA: TGCAGTGCTAGAGAGCGGGAGTACAGCTCTGGGGCCAACGTCCTGACTTTC. This chain links TRBV20-1 with TRBJ2-6, with TRBD2 identical over 7 bases. This CDR3 comprises 17 residues. The germline V gene encodes CDR1 DFQATT and CDR2 SNEGSKA (reference sequence). V lost 0 bases and J lost 0; bases outside the gene matches: 5.